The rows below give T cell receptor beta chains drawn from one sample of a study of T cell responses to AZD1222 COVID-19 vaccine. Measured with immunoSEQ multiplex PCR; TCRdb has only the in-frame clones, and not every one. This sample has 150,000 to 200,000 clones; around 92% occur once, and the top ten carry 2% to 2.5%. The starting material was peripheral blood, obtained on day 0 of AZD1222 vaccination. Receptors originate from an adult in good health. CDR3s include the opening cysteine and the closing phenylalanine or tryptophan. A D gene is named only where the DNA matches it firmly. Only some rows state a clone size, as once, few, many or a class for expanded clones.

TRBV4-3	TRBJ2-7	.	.	CASSQERRPYEQYF	TGCGCCAGCAGCCAAGAACGTCGGCCGTACGAGCAGTACTTC
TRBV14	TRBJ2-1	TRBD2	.	CASSHPTSVYRSYNEQFF	TGTGCCAGCAGCCACCCCACTAGCGTCTACCGCTCCTACAATGAGCAGTTCTTC
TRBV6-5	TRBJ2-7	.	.	CASMRGGRSLEQYF	TGTGCCAGCATGAGGGGGGGCCGGTCTCTCGAGCAGTACTTC
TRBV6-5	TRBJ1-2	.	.	CASSYSKGGTYGYTF	TGTGCCAGCAGTTACTCGAAGGGGGGTACCTATGGCTACACCTTC
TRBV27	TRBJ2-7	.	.	CASSLAGPHEQYF	TGTGCCAGCAGTTTGGCAGGTCCCCACGAGCAGTACTTC
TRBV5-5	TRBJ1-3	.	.	CASSFAGGPGNTIYF	TGTGCCAGCAGCTTCGCGGGGGGGCCAGGAAACACCATATATTTT
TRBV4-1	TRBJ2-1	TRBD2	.	CASSQLGLAGVNEQFF	TGCGCCAGCAGCCAATTAGGACTAGCGGGAGTAAATGAGCAGTTCTTC
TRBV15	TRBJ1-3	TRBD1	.	CATSRVDRGNTIYF	TGTGCCACCAGCAGAGTGGACAGGGGAAACACCATATATTTT
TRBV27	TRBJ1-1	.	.	CASRPTRDRTEAFF	TGTGCCAGCAGGCCTACCCGGGACCGGACTGAAGCTTTCTTT
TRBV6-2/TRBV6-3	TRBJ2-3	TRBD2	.	CASSSTSGYTDTQYF	TGTGCCAGCAGTTCCACTAGCGGGTACACAGATACGCAGTATTTT
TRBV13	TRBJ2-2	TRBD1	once	CASSLTGGTGELFF	TGTGCCAGCAGCTTGACAGGGGGCACCGGGGAGCTGTTTTTT
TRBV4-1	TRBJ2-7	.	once	CASSQERRQGLLLHEQYF	TGCGCCAGCAGCCAAGAACGGCGTCAGGGACTCCTTCTCCACGAGCAGTACTTC
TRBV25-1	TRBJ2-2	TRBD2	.	CASSEYRGETGELFF	TGTGCCAGCAGTGAATATCGGGGGGAGACCGGGGAGCTGTTTTTT
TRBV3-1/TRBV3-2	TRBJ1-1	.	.	CASTGRAGGTAFF	TGTGCCAGCACCGGGCGTGCGGGAGGGACGGCTTTCTTT
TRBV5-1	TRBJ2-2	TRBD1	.	CASSLGTGGAGTGELFF	TGCGCCAGCAGCTTGGGGACAGGGGGCGCAGGAACCGGGGAGCTGTTTTTT
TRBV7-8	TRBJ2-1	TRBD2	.	CASRLAGVDEQFF	TGTGCCAGCAGACTAGCGGGAGTGGATGAGCAGTTCTTC
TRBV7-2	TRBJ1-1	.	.	CASSLGGDTEAFF	TGTGCCAGCAGCTTAGGGGGAGACACTGAAGCTTTCTTT
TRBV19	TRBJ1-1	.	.	CASSIYGGALSEAFF	TGTGCCAGTAGTATATATGGGGGGGCGTTGTCTGAAGCTTTCTTT
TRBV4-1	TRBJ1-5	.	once	CASSQGKGNQPQHF	TGCGCCAGCAGCCAAGGGAAGGGGAATCAGCCCCAGCATTTT
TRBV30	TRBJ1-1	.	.	CAWRAGRAFF	TGTGCCTGGAGGGCAGGGAGAGCTTTCTTT
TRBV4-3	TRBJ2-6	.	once	CASSQESFGGGANVLTF	TGCGCCAGCAGCCAAGAATCGTTCGGGGGCGGGGCCAACGTCCTGACTTTC
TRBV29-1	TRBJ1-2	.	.	CSVATEAGLGGYTF	TGCAGCGTTGCCACTGAGGCGGGGCTGGGGGGCTACACCTTC
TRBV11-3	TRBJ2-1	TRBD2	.	CASSLIAGGHNEQFF	TGTGCCAGCAGCTTAATAGCGGGAGGACACAATGAGCAGTTCTTC
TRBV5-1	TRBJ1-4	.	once	CASSSGGAFNEKLFF	TGCGCCAGCAGCTCCGGTGGGGCCTTTAATGAAAAACTGTTTTTT
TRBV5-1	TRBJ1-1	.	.	CASGRDNTEAFF	TGCGCCAGCGGTCGGGACAACACTGAAGCTTTCTTT
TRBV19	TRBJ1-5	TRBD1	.	CASSIALGTDYQPQHF	TGTGCCAGTAGTATAGCCCTCGGGACAGACTATCAGCCCCAGCATTTT
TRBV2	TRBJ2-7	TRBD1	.	CASKGAEQYF	TGTGCCAGCAAGGGGGCCGAGCAGTACTTC
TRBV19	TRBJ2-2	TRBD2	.	CASSEAGVGTGELFF	TGTGCCAGTAGTGAAGCGGGGGTCGGCACCGGGGAGCTGTTTTTT